These 21 T cell receptor beta chains were all obtained from the same sample, sequenced in a study of T cells after somatic rescue of genetic block. The data were produced by immunoSEQ multiplex PCR, yet TCRdb's version contains in-frame clones alone and is incomplete. The sample has tens of thousands of clones; around 93% are singletons. The material sequenced was peripheral blood mononuclear cells (PBMCs). These receptors all come from a man between 35 and 55 years old.

DNA of the CDR3: TGTGCCAGCAGTTGGGACAGAACCGGGGAGCTGTTTTTT. Its protein is CASSWDRTGELFF. V and J are TRBV2 and TRBJ2-2; 7 positions agree with TRBD1. Germline assignment: CDR1 SNHLY and CDR2 FYNNEI. J was trimmed by 5 bases and V by 5 bases; bases with no gene match: 2. This CDR3 region has 13 residues.

The chain has TRBV21-1 and TRBJ1-1. TRBV21-1 is listed as a pseudogene. The CDR3 runs to 14 residues. DNA for the CDR3: TGTGCCAGCAGCAAAGCCCCGGGACCCTCTGAAGCTTTCTTT. It specifies CASSKAPGPSEAFF.

V gene TRBV5-5 combines with J gene TRBJ2-7; 13 nucleotides line up with TRBD2. V trimming: 1 base; J trimming: 7 bases; junction bases outside the gene matches: 5. The CDR3 covers 15 residues. CDR1 and CDR2 (germline): SGHKS, YYEKEE (reference sequence). CDR3: CASSLPGLAGREQYF. The CDR3 bases are TGTGCCAGCAGCTTGCCGGGACTAGCGGGGAGGGAGCAGTACTTC. The complete variable domain, with remaining parts taken from reference TRBV5-5 and TRBJ2-7, reads DAGVTQSPTHLIKTRGQQVTLRCSPISGHKSVSWYQQVLGQGPQFIFQYYEKEERGRGNFPDRFSARQFPNYSSELNVNALLLGDSALYLCASSLPGLAGREQYFGPGTRLTVT.

In its sample, this clone was seen once. The rearrangement links TRBV11-1 to TRBJ2-7; unclear D gene. CDR1 and CDR2 (germline): SGHAT, FQDESV (reference sequence). Trimming stripped 0 bases from V and 0 bases from J, with 3 bases between. The CDR3 consists of 13 residues. CDR3 sequence (DNA): TGTGCCAGCAGCTTAGCCGGCTCCTACGAGCAGTACTTC. Protein sequence: CASSLAGSYEQYF.

This chain joins TRBV7-9 and TRBJ1-1, with a weak D call TRBD1 (6 bases). Between the trimmed V and J ends, which lost 4 bases and 6 bases, there was a span of 12 bases. CDR3 size: 13 residues. In germline, CDR1 is SEHNR, CDR2 FQNEAQ (reference sequence). The CDR3 region has the DNA TGTGCCAGCAGCTCCAGGACAGCTTCTGAAGCTTTCTTT. Amino acid sequence: CASSSRTASEAFF. Full variable domain (rest looked up from reference TRBV7-9 and TRBJ1-1): DTGVSQNPRHKITKRGQNVTFRCDPISEHNRLYWYRQTLGQGPEFLTYFQNEAQLEKSRLLSDRFSAERPKGSFSTLEIQRTEQGDSAMYLCASSSRTASEAFFGQGTRLTVV.

The chain has TRBV11-2 and TRBJ2-3, with 7 positions matching TRBD1. The germline V gene has CDR1 SGHAT and CDR2 FQNNGV. The CDR3 is 16 residues long. V lost 4 bases and J lost 4; bases outside the gene matches: 11. CDR3 nucleotides: TGTGCCAGCAGCTCCGGCAGACAGGGTGGTGCAGATACGCAGTATTTT. Protein sequence: CASSSGRQGGADTQYF.

The chain uses TRBV11-2 and TRBJ2-2; no firm D call. The CDR3 spans 15 residues. Per germline, CDR1 SGHAT and CDR2 FQNNGV. Trimming took 1 base from V and 8 from J, leaving 14 bases between them. The CDR3 sequence: CASSLVVGLLGELFF. The CDR3 DNA reads as TGTGCCAGCAGCTTAGTTGTAGGGCTGCTGGGGGAGCTGTTTTTT.

The J gene is TRBJ1-1, the V gene TRBV7-2; D perhaps matches TRBD1 (5 bases). This CDR3 contains 14 residues. Germline assignment: CDR1 SGHTA and CDR2 FQGNSA. The V end was cut by 5 bases, the J end by 2 bases, with 12 bases between. As DNA, the CDR3 is TGTGCCAGCAGCGCCCAGGGAGTTAACACTGAAGCTTTCTTT. Translating gives CASSAQGVNTEAFF.

The V and J genes are TRBV6-1 and TRBJ2-3; D gene unclear. V was pared by 5 bases and J by 6 bases, with 9 bases between. Germline V lookup: CDR1 MNHNS, CDR2 SASEGT. The CDR3 runs 12 residues. In DNA form, the CDR3 reads TGTGCCAGCAGTCCGGAGATGGATACGCAGTATTTT. Translating it yields CASSPEMDTQYF.

This clone is a singleton in its sample. The rearrangement joins TRBV11-2 to TRBJ1-1; D is unresolved. The CDR3 has 11 amino acids. V dropped 8 bases and J dropped 7 bases, with 11 bases sitting between them. Germline V CDR1 and CDR2: SGHAT, FQNNGV. DNA for the CDR3: TGTGCCAGCTCACCGGGTAGTGAAGCTTTCTTT. It translates to CASSPGSEAFF.

This chain joins TRBV10-1 and TRBJ2-2; no clear D gene. The germline V gene has CDR1 WNHNN and CDR2 SYGVQD (reference sequence). Trimming took 3 bases from V and 1 from J, leaving 6 bases between them. The CDR3 has 14 residues. CDR3 DNA sequence: TGCGCCAGCAGTGATCTGGAGAACACCGGGGAGCTGTTTTTT. Translation: CASSDLENTGELFF.

The chain employs TRBV13 and TRBJ2-5, with 9 bases identical to TRBD1. The CDR3 is 15 residues long. The V gene end was trimmed by 3 bases and the J gene end by 5 bases; junction bases not matched to a gene: 7. From germline, CDR1 is PRHDT and CDR2 FYEKMQ (reference sequence). This CDR3 reads CASSFSQGAEETQYF. DNA of the CDR3: TGTGCCAGCAGCTTCTCACAGGGGGCTGAGGAGACCCAGTACTTC.

The chain combines TRBV2 with TRBJ1-1; a weak D match, TRBD1 (6 bases). This CDR3 has 12 amino acids. Germline-derived CDR1 and CDR2 are SNHLY and FYNNEI. Trimming shortened V by 8 bases and J by 2 bases, and 9 bases separated the two germline ends. The CDR3, as DNA: TGTGCCAGCGGGGACATCAACACTGAAGCTTTCTTT. It translates to CASGDINTEAFF. The full variable domain, completed using reference TRBV2 and TRBJ1-1, is EPEVTQTPSHQVTQMGQEVILRCVPISNHLYFYWYRQILGQKVEFLVSFYNNEISEKSEIFDDQFSVERPDGSNFTLKIRSTKLEDSAMYFCASGDINTEAFFGQGTRLTVV.

The chain combines TRBV6-1 with TRBJ2-6, with 9 bases identical to TRBD1. The germline V gene has CDR1 MNHNS and CDR2 SASEGT. After removal of 4 bases from V and 1 base from J, the junction contained 5 bases not matched to a gene. The CDR3 totals 17 residues. The CDR3 protein is CASSGFGTGSGANVLTF. As DNA, the CDR3 is TGTGCCAGCAGTGGCTTCGGGACAGGGTCTGGGGCCAACGTCCTGACTTTC.

This chain joins TRBV15 and TRBJ1-2, with TRBD1 identical over 9 bases. The CDR3 runs 14 residues. V lost 3 bases and J lost 9; bases outside the gene matches: 8. Per the germline V gene, CDR1 is LNHNV and CDR2 is YYDKDF (reference sequence). CDR3 sequence reads: CATSSTGTGRSYTF. CDR3 bases: TGTGCCACCAGCAGCACCGGGACAGGGAGAAGCTACACCTTC. The full variable domain, its missing parts supplied by reference TRBV15 and TRBJ1-2, is DAMVIQNPRYQVTQFGKPVTLSCSQTLNHNVMYWYQQKSSQAPKLLFHYYDKDFNNEADTPDNFQSRRPNTSFCFLDIRSPGLGDTAMYLCATSSTGTGRSYTFGSGTRLTVV.

J is TRBJ2-6 and V is TRBV5-4, with 7 bases fitting TRBD1. This CDR3 has 14 amino acids. The V segment lost 4 bases and the J segment 9 bases; nucleotides outside the gene matches: 7. Germline lookup yields CDR1 SGHNT and CDR2 YYREEE (reference sequence). CDR3 nucleotides: TGTGCCAGCAGCCCGGGACAGAGAGGCAACGTCCTGACTTTC. Translated: CASSPGQRGNVLTF.

The chain carries TRBV28 and TRBJ1-2, with 8 nucleotides matching TRBD1. The V gene's germline CDR1 is MDHEN and CDR2 SYDVKM. This CDR3 has 11 residues. J gave up 5 bases and V 8 bases, and 1 base lay outside the gene matches. In DNA, the CDR3 is TGTGCCAGCCGGACAGGGTATGGCTACACCTTC. This encodes CASRTGYGYTF.

V gene TRBV5-6 combines with J gene TRBJ2-1, with D possibly TRBD1 on 6 matching bases. The CDR3 extends over 16 amino acids. CDR1 is SGHDT, CDR2 YYEEEE, per germline. V dropped 0 bases and J dropped 3 bases, with 13 bases sitting between them. The CDR3 here is CASSLGRQALYNEQFF. CDR3 in DNA: TGTGCCAGCAGCTTGGGTCGACAGGCCCTCTACAATGAGCAGTTCTTC.

The chain couples TRBV7-9 to TRBJ1-2; no firm D call. The CDR3 is 14 residues long. Trimming left V 3 bases short and J 1 base short, with 9 bases between. Germline V CDR1 and CDR2: SEHNR, FQNEAQ (reference sequence). This CDR3 is CASSFEVDNYGYTF. The CDR3 DNA sequence: TGTGCCAGCAGCTTTGAAGTCGATAACTATGGCTACACCTTC.

The rearrangement links TRBV6-6 to TRBJ2-7; a possible D gene is TRBD2 (5 bases). The CDR3 totals 15 residues. Trimming removed 6 bases at V and 0 bases at J, with 15 bases between. CDR1 is MNHNY, CDR2 SVGAGI, per germline (reference sequence). The CDR3 protein is CASRARGLSSYEQYF. CDR3 bases: TGTGCCAGCAGAGCCCGAGGGCTAAGCTCCTACGAGCAGTACTTC.

The CDR3 bases are TGTGCCAGCAGCGTGGGGACAGGGGGCAGAGAAAAACTGTTTTTT. This translates into CASSVGTGGREKLFF. The rearrangement uses TRBV7-6 and TRBJ1-4; 12 positions agree with TRBD1. Germline V lookup: CDR1 SGHVS, CDR2 FNYEAQ. The ends lost 5 bases at V and 8 bases at J; junction bases unmatched: 6. The CDR3 runs to 15 residues. The whole variable domain, remainder taken from reference TRBV7-6 and TRBJ1-4, is GAGVSQSPRYKVTKRGQDVALRCDPISGHVSLYWYRQALGQGPEFLTYFNYEAQQDKSGLPNDRFSAERPEGSISTLTIQRTEQRDSAMYRCASSVGTGGREKLFFGSGTQLSVL.